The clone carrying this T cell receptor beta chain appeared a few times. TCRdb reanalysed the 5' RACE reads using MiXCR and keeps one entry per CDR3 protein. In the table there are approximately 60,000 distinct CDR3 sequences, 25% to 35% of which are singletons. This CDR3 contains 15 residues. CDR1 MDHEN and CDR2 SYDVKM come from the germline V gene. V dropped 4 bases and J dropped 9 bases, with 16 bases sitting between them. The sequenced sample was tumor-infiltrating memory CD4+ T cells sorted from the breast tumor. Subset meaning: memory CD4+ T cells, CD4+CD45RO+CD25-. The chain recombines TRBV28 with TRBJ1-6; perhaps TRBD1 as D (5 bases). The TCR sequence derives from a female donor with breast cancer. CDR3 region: CASSSPHQGSSPLHF. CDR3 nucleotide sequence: TGTGCCAGCAGTTCCCCCCATCAGGGAAGTTCACCCCTCCACTTT.